This entry concerns a single T cell receptor beta chain. The method was immunoSEQ multiplex PCR; TCRdb's version includes in-frame clones alone and lacks a portion of them. Of roughly 50,000 clones detected, roughly nine tenths appear once; the ten largest clones hold 10% to 15%. These data belong to a study of OX40 agonist ivuxolimab in advanced cancers. CDR3 length equals 17 residues. V lost 0 bases, J lost 4 bases, and 18 bases lay in between. The germline V gene has CDR1 ENHRY and CDR2 SYGVKD. People who had autoimmune disease history or systemic immunosuppression were excluded. The source was CD4+ or CD8+ T cells sorted from blood, collected in a trial of the OX40 agonist ivuxolimab. The chain recombines TRBV10-3 with TRBJ1-2; D remains unclear. The sequence was obtained from an adult with an advanced solid tumor such as melanoma, head and neck, liver or kidney cancer. The CDR3 DNA follows: TGTGCCATCAGTGAGTCCTTCCTCTTCGCCCCTCTCTATGGCTACACCTTC. This translates into CAISESFLFAPLYGYTF.